This T cell receptor (beta chain) emerged from a study of a mutant IDH1 vaccine in newly diagnosed glioma. Study context: Vaccine dosing followed radiotherapy by 4-6 weeks, or accompanied temozolomide cycles. Visits V12 and V13 fell at weeks 35 and 47, respectively. Findings and caveats of the study: Pseudoprogression apparently lacked any relation to changes in top peripheral T cell clonotypes.

Trimming took 0 bases from V and 5 from J, leaving 8 bases between them. CDR1 MNHNY and CDR2 SVGAGI come from the germline V gene (reference sequence). CDR3 length equals 14 residues. Sequenced by immunoSEQ multiplex PCR; TCRdb stores in-frame clones only, minus some. The repertoire holds around 70,000 clones, with more than 85% as singletons. Regarding this clone: Its antigen is currently unknown.

Time point indicated: week 35, safety follow-up. In the vaccine, a single dose held 300 ug of the mutant IDH1 20-mer peptide, along with topical imiquimod. New IDH1-mutant, ATRX-lost WHO grade 3 or 4 astrocytomas occurred in donors. This rearrangement joins TRBV6-6 to TRBJ2-1; D unresolved. The source is a man aged 25-45 years with glioma. The sequencing here drew on PBMCs, taken from a glioma patient whose treatment included an IDH1 peptide vaccine. The CDR3 bases are TGTGCCAGCAGTTACTCGGGGTACCACAATGAGCAGTTCTTC. This translates into CASSYSGYHNEQFF.